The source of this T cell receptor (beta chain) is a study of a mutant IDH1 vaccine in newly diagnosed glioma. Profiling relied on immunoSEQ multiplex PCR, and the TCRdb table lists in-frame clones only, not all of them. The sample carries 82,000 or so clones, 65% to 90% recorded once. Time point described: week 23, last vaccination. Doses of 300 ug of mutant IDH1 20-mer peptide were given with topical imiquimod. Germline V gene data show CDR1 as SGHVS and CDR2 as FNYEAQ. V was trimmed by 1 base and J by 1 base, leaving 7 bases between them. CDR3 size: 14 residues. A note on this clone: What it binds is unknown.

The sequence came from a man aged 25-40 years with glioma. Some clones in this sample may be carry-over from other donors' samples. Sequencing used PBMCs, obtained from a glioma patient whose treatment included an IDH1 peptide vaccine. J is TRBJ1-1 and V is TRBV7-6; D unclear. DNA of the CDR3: TGTGCCAGCAGCTTAGGCGGGGAGAACACTGAAGCTTTCTTT. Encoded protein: CASSLGGENTEAFF.